The sample holds many counts of the clone carrying this T cell receptor (beta chain). Its antigen is unknown. TCRdb re-called the 5' RACE reads through MiXCR, storing one row per CDR3 protein. The sample lists about 53,000 distinct CDR3 sequences; less than 9% were seen once. This sample is drawn from a study of spatial heterogeneity in lung cancer. Study summary: For the average unique TCR and UMI combination, more than 8.5 occurrences appeared in raw reads.

Findings and limits, study-wide: Expanded tumor TCRs that were ubiquitous appeared in blood more at resection than follow-up.

Noted time point: sample taken at primary tumor resection. Unsorted whole RNA from tumor, nontumor lung or frozen PBMC underwent sequencing. The sample consisted of PBMCs, taken at surgery. The clonotype comes from a female donor with early-stage non-small cell lung cancer.

In DNA, the CDR3 is TGTGCCAGCAGCGCTGGACTAGCGTACGCGGAGCTGTTTTTT. Residues: CASSAGLAYAELFF. The V gene is TRBV11-2, the J gene TRBJ2-2, with TRBD2 matching 9 bases. Losses at the gene ends were 5 bases for V and 10 bases for J; bases not matched to a gene: 8. In germline, CDR1 is SGHAT, CDR2 FQNNGV. This CDR3 comprises 14 residues.